The rows below give T cell receptor beta chains drawn from one sample of a study of OX40 agonist ivuxolimab in advanced cancers. Sequenced by immunoSEQ multiplex PCR; TCRdb stores in-frame clones only, minus some. The data show roughly 60,000 clones, about 93% seen once. Material: CD4+ or CD8+ T cells sorted from blood, obtained in a trial of the OX40 agonist ivuxolimab. Every receptor here comes from an adult with an advanced solid tumor such as melanoma, head and neck, liver or kidney cancer. CDR3s include the opening cysteine and the closing phenylalanine or tryptophan. D genes are given only for firm matches. Clone size is shown for a subset of rows, as once, few, many or a class of expanded clone.

clone_size,j_call,d_call,v_call,cdr3_nt,cdr3_aa
.,TRBJ2-1,TRBD1,TRBV18,TGTGCCAGCTCACCCCTCGGGACAGGGGCCAATGAGCAGTTCTTC,CASSPLGTGANEQFF
.,TRBJ1-5,TRBD1,TRBV19,TGTGCCAGTAGTATAGAGACAGGGATAAGCAATCAGCCCCAGCATTTT,CASSIETGISNQPQHF
.,TRBJ2-4,.,TRBV20-1,TGCAGTGCTAGAAGCGGTGGCATTCAGTACTTC,CSARSGGIQYF
.,TRBJ2-1,.,TRBV5-1,TGCGCCAGCAGCTCCCAGGCGACGACAAGTTACAATGAGCAGTTCTTC,CASSSQATTSYNEQFF
.,TRBJ2-7,.,TRBV4-1,TGCGCCAGCAGCCCCCGGGCCGGAGGCCCCTACGAGCAGTACTTC,CASSPRAGGPYEQYF
.,TRBJ1-5,TRBD1,TRBV6-4,TGTGCCAGCATTCGACCTCCTGACAGGGGGTATCAGCCCCAGCATTTT,CASIRPPDRGYQPQHF
.,TRBJ2-1,TRBD2,TRBV27,TGTGCCAGCAGTTCTAGCGGGCTAAGCTCCTACAATGAGCAGTTCTTC,CASSSSGLSSYNEQFF
.,TRBJ2-5,.,TRBV30,TGTGCCTGGGACCTCGTGCTAGGAGAGACCCAGTACTTC,CAWDLVLGETQYF
.,TRBJ2-7,TRBD1,TRBV5-1,TGTGCCAGCAGTGTGGACAGGGGGGACGAGCAGTACTTC,CASSVDRGDEQYF
.,TRBJ2-4,.,TRBV28,TGTGCCAGCAGTTTAGTGGCAGGCAAAAACATTCAGTACTTC,CASSLVAGKNIQYF
.,TRBJ2-7,TRBD1,TRBV27,TGTGCCAGCAGCTTAACAGGGGGCGGGGAGCAGTACTTC,CASSLTGGGEQYF
once,TRBJ2-7,.,TRBV19,TGTGCCAGTAGTCTAACAGGGATCAACGGCGAGCAGTACTTC,CASSLTGINGEQYF
.,TRBJ2-3,TRBD2,TRBV2,TGTGCCAGCGGGCTGGGACTAGCTCTCACAGATACGCAGTATTTT,CASGLGLALTDTQYF
.,TRBJ2-6,.,TRBV6-6,TGTGCCAGCAGCTACACCTCTGGGGCCAACGTCCTGACTTTC,CASSYTSGANVLTF
once,TRBJ2-4,.,TRBV4-1,TGCGCCAGCAGCCAAGGCGACCTAGGGGCCAAAAACATTCAGTACTTC,CASSQGDLGAKNIQYF
.,TRBJ2-3,.,TRBV7-2,TGTGCCAGCAGCCGCCAGGGGTTGGGGAGGGATACGCAGTATTTT,CASSRQGLGRDTQYF
.,TRBJ2-1,TRBD2,TRBV5-4,TGTGCCAGCAGCACCAGGACTAGCAACTACAATGAGCAGTTCTTC,CASSTRTSNYNEQFF
.,TRBJ2-3,TRBD2,TRBV4-2,TGTGCCAGCAGTCCCTCATTTGCGGGAGGGAGGACAGATACGCAGTATTTT,CASSPSFAGGRTDTQYF
.,TRBJ2-7,TRBD2,TRBV27,TGTGCCAGCAGTTCCGGACTAGCGAGCCCCTACGAGCAGTACTTC,CASSSGLASPYEQYF
.,TRBJ1-1,.,TRBV9,TGTGCCAGCAGCGTAGGAGGGACATTAGACACTGAAGCTTTCTTT,CASSVGGTLDTEAFF
.,TRBJ2-3,TRBD1,TRBV6-5,TGTGCCAGCAGTCACCGGGACAGAGTCACAGATACGCAGTATTTT,CASSHRDRVTDTQYF
.,TRBJ2-5,.,TRBV6-1,TGTGCCAGCAGTGGACAGGAGGAGACCCAGTACTTC,CASSGQEETQYF
.,TRBJ2-6,TRBD1,TRBV19,TGTGCCAGTAGTCTAACAGGGGCCGGGGCCAACGTCCTGACTTTC,CASSLTGAGANVLTF
.,TRBJ2-7,.,TRBV30,TGTGCCTGGAGTGTCGGGCAGGGGTACGAGCAGTACTTC,CAWSVGQGYEQYF
.,TRBJ2-7,.,TRBV19,TGTGCCAGTAGTATGGGGGTCGGACCCTACGAGCAGTACTTC,CASSMGVGPYEQYF
.,TRBJ2-5,TRBD2,TRBV29-1,TGCAGCGTTTGGGGGGGAGGAGAGACCCAGTACTTC,CSVWGGGETQYF